The 20 T cell receptor beta chains in this list originate from one sample, sequenced in a study of T cell responses to AZD1222 COVID-19 vaccine. Using immunoSEQ multiplex PCR, the repertoire was profiled, and TCRdb retains in-frame clones only, with some absent. The sample includes about 140,000 clones, more than 85% of them seen just once. The specimen comprised peripheral blood, sampled on day 0 of AZD1222 vaccination. The receptors were gathered from an adult in good health.

For the CDR3, the DNA is TGTGCCAGCAGTTTAGTATTGGGAGCAAGGGATACGCAGTATTTT. Translated: CASSLVLGARDTQYF. The chain has TRBV6-2 or TRBV6-3 and TRBJ2-3, with a possible D match to TRBD2 (5 bases). This CDR3 region has 15 residues. Germline CDR1 and CDR2: MNHEY and SVGEGT. V was shortened by 4 bases and J by 6 bases, with 17 bases between the two germline ends.

The CDR3 is CASSPWDASNEKLFF. The CDR3 DNA sequence: TGTGCCAGCAGCCCATGGGACGCAAGTAATGAAAAACTGTTTTTT. The rearrangement joins TRBV6-2 or TRBV6-3 to TRBJ1-4; D is perhaps TRBD1 (5 bases). This CDR3 has 15 residues. V was trimmed by 6 bases and J by 4 bases, leaving 15 bases between them. Germline V gives CDR1 MNHEY, CDR2 SVGEGT.

The V gene is TRBV5-1, the J gene TRBJ2-5; D is ambiguous. This CDR3 contains 14 residues. Deletions cut 0 bases from V and 4 bases from J, with 10 bases between. Per germline, CDR1 SGHRS and CDR2 YFSETQ. The CDR3: CASSLARPRETQYF. The CDR3 DNA is TGCGCCAGCAGCTTGGCGAGGCCCAGAGAGACCCAGTACTTC. Full variable domain (rest looked up from reference TRBV5-1 and TRBJ2-5): KAGVTQTPRYLIKTRGQQVTLSCSPISGHRSVSWYQQTPGQGLQFLFEYFSETQRNKGNFPGRFSGRQFSNSRSEMNVSTLELGDSALYLCASSLARPRETQYFGPGTRLLVL.

V usage is TRBV5-1 and J usage is TRBJ1-1; D possibly corresponds to TRBD1 (5 bases). V was trimmed by 0 bases and J by 5 bases, leaving 11 bases between them. Germline V gene lookup returns CDR1 SGHRS and CDR2 YFSETQ. The CDR3 has 14 residues. Here the CDR3 reads CASSLGTFETEAFF. In nucleotides, the CDR3 is TGCGCCAGCAGCTTGGGGACATTTGAGACTGAAGCTTTCTTT.

This chain uses TRBV19 with TRBJ1-3; D might be TRBD1 (5 bases). From germline, CDR1 is LNHDA and CDR2 SQIVND (reference sequence). The CDR3 length is 15 residues. Trimming removed 2 bases from V and 2 bases from J, with 10 bases in between. The DNA of the CDR3 is TGTGCCAGTAGTATAAGACAGTACGCTGGAAACACCATATATTTT. Residues: CASSIRQYAGNTIYF.

The rearrangement uses TRBV19 and TRBJ2-3; D is ambiguous. The length of the CDR3 is 13 residues. V was clipped by 10 bases and J by 4 bases, with 15 bases between them. The germline CDR1 and CDR2 sequences are LNHDA and SQIVND (reference sequence). The CDR3 region has the DNA TGTGCCACCGCAAAGGGTTTTGCAGATACGCAGTATTTT. Amino acid sequence: CATAKGFADTQYF.

The V call is TRBV2, the J call TRBJ1-1; 9 bases map to TRBD1. Per the germline V gene, CDR1 is SNHLY and CDR2 is FYNNEI. The CDR3 totals 12 residues. The trim removed 11 bases at V and 5 bases at J, leaving 6 bases unmatched. The CDR3 region is CAADRGGTEAFF. The CDR3 DNA follows: TGTGCCGCGGACAGGGGTGGGACTGAAGCTTTCTTT.

This chain uses TRBV19 with TRBJ2-5; D is perhaps TRBD2 (8 bases). The germline V gene encodes CDR1 LNHDA and CDR2 SQIVND (reference sequence). This CDR3 region has 15 residues. V was cut by 5 bases and J by 5 bases, with 18 bases left in between. The CDR3 region is CASSRRTGGRETQYF. The CDR3 DNA follows: TGTGCCAGTAGTCGCCGGACAGGCGGGAGGGAGACCCAGTACTTC.

The rearrangement joins TRBV14 to TRBJ2-2; D not certain. CDR1 and CDR2 from the germline V gene are SGHDN and FVKESK. V shed 0 bases and J shed 8 bases, with 4 bases lying between them. This CDR3 comprises 12 residues. CDR3 sequence (DNA): TGTGCCAGCAGCCAAGATTTTGGGGAGCTGTTTTTT. Translating it yields CASSQDFGELFF.

This chain links TRBV7-9 with TRBJ1-6; the D is unclear. Looked up from germline, CDR1 is SEHNR and CDR2 is FQNEAQ (reference sequence). CDR3 length: 11 amino acids. V dropped 1 base and J dropped 10 bases, with 2 bases sitting between them. CDR3 DNA sequence: TGTGCCAGCAGCTTAGAATCACCCCTCCACTTT. It specifies CASSLESPLHF. Drawing the rest from reference TRBV7-9 and TRBJ1-6, the complete variable domain is DTGVSQNPRHKITKRGQNVTFRCDPISEHNRLYWYRQTLGQGPEFLTYFQNEAQLEKSRLLSDRFSAERPKGSFSTLEIQRTEQGDSAMYLCASSLESPLHFGNGTRLTVT.

This clone has just a few counts. The J gene is TRBJ1-2, the V gene TRBV28; possible D gene TRBD1, 6 bases. This CDR3 region has 14 residues. Per germline, CDR1 MDHEN and CDR2 SYDVKM. V dropped 4 bases and J dropped 5 bases, with 14 bases sitting between them. The CDR3, as DNA: TGTGCCAGCAGTTCATCGGGGGCAGGGTATGGCTACACCTTC. Its translation: CASSSSGAGYGYTF.

J is TRBJ1-1 and V is TRBV18; D gene ambiguous. There are 12 residues in the CDR3. V dropped 8 bases and J dropped 7 bases, with 14 bases sitting between them. Per germline, CDR1 KGHSH and CDR2 LQKENI. The CDR3 loop reads CASRPGTDEAFF. CDR3 sequence (DNA): TGTGCCAGCCGACCGGGTACAGATGAAGCTTTCTTT. The whole variable domain, filled in from reference TRBV18 and TRBJ1-1, reads NAGVMQNPRHLVRRRGQEARLRCSPMKGHSHVYWYRQLPEEGLKFMVYLQKENIIDESGMPKERFSAEFPKEGPSILRIQQVVRGDSAAYFCASRPGTDEAFFGQGTRLTVV.

This rearrangement joins TRBV7-8 to TRBJ2-3; D unresolved. Germline CDR1 SGHVS, CDR2 FQNEAQ. Trimming removed 5 bases from V and 2 bases from J, with 20 bases in between. The CDR3 totals 17 residues. CDR3 coding DNA: TGTGCCAGCAGCCCGAGTCGAGGTGCTCCTCTCACAGATACGCAGTATTTT. This codes for CASSPSRGAPLTDTQYF.

This chain joins TRBV7-8 and TRBJ2-2; 7 positions match TRBD2. The CDR3 length is 16 residues. CDR1 and CDR2 (germline): SGHVS, FQNEAQ. V lost 1 base and J lost 2; bases outside the gene matches: 4. CDR3 in DNA: TGTGCCAGCAGCTTAGTGTCTAGCGGTAACACCGGGGAGCTGTTTTTT. Translated, it gives CASSLVSSGNTGELFF.

This clone was counted a single time. The chain has TRBV7-6 and TRBJ2-7, with D perhaps matching TRBD1 or TRBD2 (5 bases each). The V gene lost 2 bases and the J gene lost 4 bases, with 15 bases spanning the gap. This CDR3 has 15 residues. The germline V gene encodes CDR1 SGHVS and CDR2 FNYEAQ. The CDR3 loop is CASSLSKGPTYEQYF. In DNA form, the CDR3 reads TGTGCCAGCAGCTTAAGTAAGGGACCGACATACGAGCAGTACTTC.

The chain links TRBV28 to TRBJ1-3, with TRBD1 matching 7 bases. Germline V lookup: CDR1 MDHEN, CDR2 SYDVKM. V was pared by 3 bases and J by 3 bases, with 8 bases of the junction left unmatched. CDR3 size: 16 residues. The CDR3 reads CASSFNHQGVGNTIYF. Written as DNA, the CDR3 is TGTGCCAGCAGTTTCAACCACCAGGGGGTTGGAAACACCATATATTTT.

This clone is a singleton in its sample. The chain combines TRBV7-2 with TRBJ1-5, with 7 bases that match TRBD1. This CDR3 is 17 amino acids long. The V gene's germline CDR1 is SGHTA and CDR2 FQGNSA. The V segment lost 5 bases and the J segment 7 bases; nucleotides outside the gene matches: 17. CDR3 in amino acids: CASSTRTGGVVGQPQHF. The CDR3 bases are TGTGCCAGCAGCACCAGGACAGGTGGGGTAGTCGGGCAGCCCCAGCATTTT.

This clone was counted a single time. The chain uses TRBV30 and TRBJ2-7; D may be TRBD1 (5 bases). V lost 3 bases and J lost 2, with 17 bases in between. CDR3 length: 15 residues. CDR1 and CDR2 (germline): GTSNPN, SVGIG (reference sequence). The CDR3 loop reads CAWSLLRQSTYEQYF. Here the CDR3 DNA reads TGTGCCTGGAGCCTACTCAGACAGTCTACCTACGAGCAGTACTTC.

This chain joins TRBV12-3 or TRBV12-4 and TRBJ1-1; D is ambiguous. V lost 4 bases and J 11 bases, leaving 11 bases between the germline ends. This CDR3 has 11 residues. Here the CDR3 reads CASSYSTGAFF. The CDR3 nucleotides read TGTGCCAGCAGTTATTCGACTGGGGCTTTCTTT.

The rearrangement links TRBV6-5 to TRBJ1-1; TRBD1 might be the D (6 bases). Germline CDR1 MNHEY, CDR2 SVGAGI. This CDR3 contains 13 residues. The V and J ends lost 5 bases and 10 bases respectively, with 17 bases between them. The CDR3 spells CASSRTGFFGAFF. The CDR3 DNA sequence: TGTGCCAGCAGTCGAACAGGGTTTTTTGGAGCTTTCTTT.